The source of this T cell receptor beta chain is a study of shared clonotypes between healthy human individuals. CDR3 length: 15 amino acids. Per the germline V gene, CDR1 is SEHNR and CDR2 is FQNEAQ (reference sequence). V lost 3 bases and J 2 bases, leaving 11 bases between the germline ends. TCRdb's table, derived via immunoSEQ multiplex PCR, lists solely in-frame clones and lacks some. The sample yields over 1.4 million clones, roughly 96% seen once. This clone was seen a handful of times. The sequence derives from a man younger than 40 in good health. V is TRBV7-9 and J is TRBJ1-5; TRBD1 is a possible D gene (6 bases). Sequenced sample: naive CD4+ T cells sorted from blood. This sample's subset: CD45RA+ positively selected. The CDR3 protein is CASSFGGWGNQPQHF. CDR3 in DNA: TGTGCCAGCAGCTTCGGGGGCTGGGGCAATCAGCCCCAGCATTTT.